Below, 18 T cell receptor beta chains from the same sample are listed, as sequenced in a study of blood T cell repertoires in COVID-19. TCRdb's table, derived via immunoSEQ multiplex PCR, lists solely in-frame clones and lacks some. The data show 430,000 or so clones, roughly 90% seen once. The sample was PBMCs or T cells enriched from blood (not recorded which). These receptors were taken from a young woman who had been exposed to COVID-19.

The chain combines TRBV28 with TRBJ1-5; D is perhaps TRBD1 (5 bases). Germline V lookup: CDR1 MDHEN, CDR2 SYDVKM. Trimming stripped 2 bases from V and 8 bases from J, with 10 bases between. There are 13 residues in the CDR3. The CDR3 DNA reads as TGTGCCAGCAGTTTAGGGGGGATGGAGCCCCAGCATTTT. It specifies CASSLGGMEPQHF. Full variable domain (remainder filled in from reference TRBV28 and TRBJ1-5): DVKVTQSSRYLVKRTGEKVFLECVQDMDHENMFWYRQDPGLGLRLIYFSYDVKMKEKGDIPEGYSVSREKKERFSLILESASTNQTSMYLCASSLGGMEPQHFGDGTRLSIL.

The CDR3 DNA is TGTGCCAGCAGTGAAGGAATAGCGGCCGTATACCCCTACGAGCAGTACTTC. Its translation is CASSEGIAAVYPYEQYF. The V gene is TRBV6-1, the J gene TRBJ2-7; D possibly corresponds to TRBD2 (6 bases). This CDR3 is built from 17 residues. The germline gives CDR1 MNHNS, CDR2 SASEGT. Trimming shortened V by 1 base and J by 2 bases, and 18 bases separated the two germline ends.

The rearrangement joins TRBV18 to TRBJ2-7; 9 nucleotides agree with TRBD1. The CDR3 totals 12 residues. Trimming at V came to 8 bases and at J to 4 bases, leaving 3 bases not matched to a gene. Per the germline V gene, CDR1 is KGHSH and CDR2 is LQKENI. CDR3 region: CASRDRAYEQYF. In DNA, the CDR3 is TGTGCCAGCCGGGACAGGGCTTACGAGCAGTACTTC.

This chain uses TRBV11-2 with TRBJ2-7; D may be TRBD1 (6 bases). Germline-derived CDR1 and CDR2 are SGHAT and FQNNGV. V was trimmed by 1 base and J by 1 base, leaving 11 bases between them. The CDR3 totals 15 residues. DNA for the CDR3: TGTGCCAGCAGCTTAGTCCACAGGGAATCCTACGAGCAGTACTTC. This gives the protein CASSLVHRESYEQYF. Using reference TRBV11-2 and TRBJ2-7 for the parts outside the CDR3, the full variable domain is EAGVAQSPRYKIIEKRQSVAFWCNPISGHATLYWYQQILGQGPKLLIQFQNNGVVDDSQLPKDRFSAERLKGVDSTLKIQPAKLEDSAVYLCASSLVHRESYEQYFGPGTRLTVT.

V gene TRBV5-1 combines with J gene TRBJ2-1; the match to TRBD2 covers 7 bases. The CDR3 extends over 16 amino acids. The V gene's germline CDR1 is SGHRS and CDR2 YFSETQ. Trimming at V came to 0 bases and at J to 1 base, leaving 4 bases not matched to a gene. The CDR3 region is CASSLAAGVSYNEQFF. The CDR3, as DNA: TGCGCCAGCAGCTTGGCGGCGGGAGTATCCTACAATGAGCAGTTCTTC.

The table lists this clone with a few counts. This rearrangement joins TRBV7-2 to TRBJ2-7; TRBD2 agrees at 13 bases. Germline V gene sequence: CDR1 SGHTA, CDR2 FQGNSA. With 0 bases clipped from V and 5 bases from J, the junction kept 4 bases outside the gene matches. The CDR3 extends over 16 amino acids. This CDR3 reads CASSLASGLAGDEQYF. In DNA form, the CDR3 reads TGTGCCAGCAGCTTAGCCTCCGGACTAGCGGGGGACGAGCAGTACTTC.

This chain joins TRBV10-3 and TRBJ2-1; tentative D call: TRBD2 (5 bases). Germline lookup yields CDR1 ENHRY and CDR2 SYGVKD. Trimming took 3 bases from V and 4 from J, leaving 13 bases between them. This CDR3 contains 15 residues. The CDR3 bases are TGTGCCATCAGTGATAGCGCCCTAATGTACAATGAGCAGTTCTTC. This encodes CAISDSALMYNEQFF.

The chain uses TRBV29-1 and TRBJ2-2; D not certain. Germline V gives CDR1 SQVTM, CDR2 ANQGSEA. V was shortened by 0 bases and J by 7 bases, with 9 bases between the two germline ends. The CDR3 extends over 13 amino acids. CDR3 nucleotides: TGCAGCGTTGAAGACTGGGCAATCGGGGAGCTGTTTTTT. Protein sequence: CSVEDWAIGELFF.

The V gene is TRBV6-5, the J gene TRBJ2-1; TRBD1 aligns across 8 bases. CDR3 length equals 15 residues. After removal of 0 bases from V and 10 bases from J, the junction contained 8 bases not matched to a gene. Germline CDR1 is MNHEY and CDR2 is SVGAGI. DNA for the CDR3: TGTGCCAGCAGTTACTCTAGGCAGGGGGCAAAAGAGCAGTTCTTC. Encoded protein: CASSYSRQGAKEQFF.

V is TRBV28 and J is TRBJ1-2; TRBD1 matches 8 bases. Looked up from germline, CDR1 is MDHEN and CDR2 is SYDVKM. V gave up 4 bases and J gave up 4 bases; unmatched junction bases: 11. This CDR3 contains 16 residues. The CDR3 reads CASSSLGTGSPYGYTF. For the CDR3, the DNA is TGTGCCAGCAGTTCTCTGGGGACAGGCTCTCCCTATGGCTACACCTTC.

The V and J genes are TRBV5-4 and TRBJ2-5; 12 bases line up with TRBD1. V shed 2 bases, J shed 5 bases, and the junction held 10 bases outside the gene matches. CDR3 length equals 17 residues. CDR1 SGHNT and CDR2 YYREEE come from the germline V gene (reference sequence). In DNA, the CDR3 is TGTGCCAGCAGCTTAATACCGGGACAGGGGGCATGGGAGACCCAGTACTTC. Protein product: CASSLIPGQGAWETQYF.

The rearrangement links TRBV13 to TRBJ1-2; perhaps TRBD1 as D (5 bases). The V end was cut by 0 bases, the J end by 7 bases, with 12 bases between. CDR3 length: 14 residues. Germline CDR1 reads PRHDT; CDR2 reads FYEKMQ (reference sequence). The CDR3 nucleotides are TGTGCCAGCAGCTTAGGCAGGGAATGGAGTGGCTACACCTTC. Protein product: CASSLGREWSGYTF.

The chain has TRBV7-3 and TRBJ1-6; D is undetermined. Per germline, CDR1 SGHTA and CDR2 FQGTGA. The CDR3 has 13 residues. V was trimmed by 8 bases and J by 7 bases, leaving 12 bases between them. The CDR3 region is CASSAGQNSPLHF. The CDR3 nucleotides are TGTGCCAGCTCGGCAGGCCAAAATTCACCCCTCCACTTT.

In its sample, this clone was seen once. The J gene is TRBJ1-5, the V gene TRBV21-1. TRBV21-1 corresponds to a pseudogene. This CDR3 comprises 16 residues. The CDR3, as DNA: TGTGCCAGCAGCAAAGGAAGGCGGATATCGGGTCAGCCCCAGCATTTT. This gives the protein CASSKGRRISGQPQHF.

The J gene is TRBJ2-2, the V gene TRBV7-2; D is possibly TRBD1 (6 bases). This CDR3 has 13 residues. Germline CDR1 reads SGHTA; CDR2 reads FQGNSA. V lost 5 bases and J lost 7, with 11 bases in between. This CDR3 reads CASSALRGGELFF. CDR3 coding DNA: TGTGCCAGCAGCGCGCTCAGGGGCGGGGAGCTGTTTTTT.

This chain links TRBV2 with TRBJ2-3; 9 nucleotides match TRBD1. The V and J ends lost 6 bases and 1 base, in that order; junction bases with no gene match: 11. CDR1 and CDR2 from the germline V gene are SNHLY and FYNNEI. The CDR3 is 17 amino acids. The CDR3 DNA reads TGTGCCAGCAGCGGGGCGGCGGGACAGGGACGCACAGATACGCAGTATTTT. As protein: CASSGAAGQGRTDTQYF. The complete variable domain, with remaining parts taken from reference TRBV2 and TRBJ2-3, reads EPEVTQTPSHQVTQMGQEVILRCVPISNHLYFYWYRQILGQKVEFLVSFYNNEISEKSEIFDDQFSVERPDGSNFTLKIRSTKLEDSAMYFCASSGAAGQGRTDTQYFGPGTRLTVL.

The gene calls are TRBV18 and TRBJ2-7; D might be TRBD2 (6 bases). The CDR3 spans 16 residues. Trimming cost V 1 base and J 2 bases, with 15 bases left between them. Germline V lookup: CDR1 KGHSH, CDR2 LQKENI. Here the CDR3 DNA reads TGTGCCAGCTCACCACTGGGTTGGGGGGACCCCTACGAGCAGTACTTC. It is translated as CASSPLGWGDPYEQYF.

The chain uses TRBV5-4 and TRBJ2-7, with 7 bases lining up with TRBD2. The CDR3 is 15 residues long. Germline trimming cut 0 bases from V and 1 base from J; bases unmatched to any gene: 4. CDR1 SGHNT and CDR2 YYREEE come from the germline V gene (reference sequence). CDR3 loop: CASSLERGQSYEQYF. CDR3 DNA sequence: TGTGCCAGCAGCTTGGAGCGGGGCCAATCCTACGAGCAGTACTTC. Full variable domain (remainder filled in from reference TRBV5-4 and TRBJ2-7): ETGVTQSPTHLIKTRGQQVTLRCSSQSGHNTVSWYQQALGQGPQFIFQYYREEENGRGNFPPRFSGLQFPNYSSELNVNALELDDSALYLCASSLERGQSYEQYFGPGTRLTVT.